Below are 25 T cell receptor beta chains sequenced from a single sample in a study of early T cells in non-severe SARS-CoV-2 infection. TCRdb reanalysed the 5' RACE reads using MiXCR and keeps one entry per CDR3 protein. The profile shows about 77,000 distinct CDR3 sequences, roughly 9.4% of them singletons. Sequencing input: whole blood. The origin of the receptors is an adult who was a healthcare worker with PCR-confirmed SARS-CoV-2 infection or an uninfected control (not recorded which).

This chain connects TRBV23-1 to TRBJ2-5; 7 nucleotides agree with TRBD1. TRBV23-1 is reported as an ORF; its role is uncertain. The CDR3 totals 18 residues. V lost 5 bases to trimming and J lost 2 bases; unmatched junction nucleotides: 17. Written as DNA, the CDR3 is TGCGCCAGCAGTACACCTGCGTTCCGGGACAGAAAACAAGAGACCCAGTACTTC. Translated: CASSTPAFRDRKQETQYF.

The V gene is TRBV7-6, the J gene TRBJ2-3; 8 bases line up with TRBD2. CDR1 SGHVS and CDR2 FNYEAQ come from the germline V gene. The junction had 1 base not matched to a gene; V was cut back by 1 base and J by 4 bases. The length of the CDR3 is 14 residues. The CDR3 here is CASSLEAGADTQYF. CDR3 nucleotide sequence: TGTGCCAGCAGCTTAGAAGCGGGAGCAGATACGCAGTATTTT.

This clonotype has a handful of counts. The V and J genes are TRBV28 and TRBJ1-2; tentative D call: TRBD1 (6 bases). CDR3 length: 14 residues. Germline-derived CDR1 and CDR2 are MDHEN and SYDVKM. V lost 7 bases to trimming and J lost 4 bases, with 16 bases between them. This CDR3 is CASTSGALLYGYTF. DNA for the CDR3: TGTGCCAGCACTTCGGGGGCCCTCCTCTATGGCTACACCTTC.

This clonotype was detected ten times or more. The V gene is TRBV9, the J gene TRBJ2-1; TRBD2 agrees at 9 bases. The V segment lost 0 bases and the J segment 9 bases; nucleotides outside the gene matches: 10. The CDR3 is 16 amino acids. Germline CDR1 SGDLS, CDR2 YYNGEE. Here the CDR3 reads CASSVGEAGGSFEQFF. The CDR3 nucleotides are TGTGCCAGCAGCGTAGGAGAGGCGGGAGGGTCTTTTGAGCAGTTCTTC. Complete variable domain (other parts from reference TRBV9 and TRBJ2-1): DSGVTQTPKHLITATGQRVTLRCSPRSGDLSVYWYQQSLDQGLQFLIQYYNGEERAKGNILERFSAQQFPDLHSELNLSSLELGDSALYFCASSVGEAGGSFEQFFGPGTRLTVL.

The chain carries TRBV10-3 and TRBJ2-3, with D tentatively TRBD2 (6 bases). Looked up from germline, CDR1 is ENHRY and CDR2 is SYGVKD. V dropped 6 bases and J dropped 6 bases, with 13 bases sitting between them. The CDR3 spans 13 residues. DNA for the CDR3: TGTGCCATCAGCCTGACTAGTTCCGATACGCAGTATTTT. It specifies CAISLTSSDTQYF.

This clonotype has a count of ten or more. V and J are TRBV5-6 and TRBJ1-6, with 8 bases identical to TRBD1. From germline, CDR1 is SGHDT and CDR2 YYEEEE. V lost 1 base to trimming and J lost 7 bases; unmatched junction nucleotides: 4. The CDR3 runs to 15 residues. In DNA form, the CDR3 reads TGTGCCAGCAGCTTGCAGGGGGCCCGGAATTCACCCCTCCACTTT. Its translation: CASSLQGARNSPLHF.

This clonotype has a handful of counts. The CDR3, as DNA: TGTGCCAGCAGCCAAGGGAGGACCCACTACGAGCAGTACTTC. Translation: CASSQGRTHYEQYF. The J gene is TRBJ2-7, the V gene TRBV3-1; D might be TRBD2 (5 bases). The CDR3 totals 14 residues. CDR1 LGHDT and CDR2 YNNKEL come from the germline V gene (reference sequence). V lost 1 base to trimming and J lost 3 bases, with 10 bases between them.

This clonotype has a handful of counts. The V gene is TRBV3-1, the J gene TRBJ1-4; weak D call: TRBD1 (5 bases). The CDR3 has 13 residues. Germline V CDR1 and CDR2: LGHDT, YNNKEL (reference sequence). Trimming stripped 4 bases from V and 8 bases from J, with 11 bases between. As DNA, the CDR3 is TGTGCCAGCAGCCCGAGGGACTTCGAAAAACTGTTTTTT. It is translated as CASSPRDFEKLFF.

The chain employs TRBV6-1 and TRBJ1-6; D might be TRBD1 (6 bases). CDR1 and CDR2 (germline): MNHNS, SASEGT. The CDR3 is made up of 14 amino acids. Trimming removed 3 bases from V and 9 bases from J, with 12 bases in between. In DNA, the CDR3 is TGTGCCAGCAGTGATGGGGGCACGGTTTCACCCCTCCACTTT. Its protein product is CASSDGGTVSPLHF.

The rearrangement links TRBV7-9 to TRBJ1-1; D remains ambiguous. The CDR3 spans 16 residues. V shed 5 bases and J shed 0 bases, with 16 bases lying between them. Germline V gene sequence: CDR1 SEHNR, CDR2 FQNEAQ (reference sequence). The CDR3 loop is CASSAHRREMNTEAFF. CDR3 DNA: TGTGCCAGCAGCGCCCACCGGAGGGAGATGAACACTGAAGCTTTCTTT.

The table lists this clonotype with a few counts. The chain joins TRBV7-9 to TRBJ2-1; D gene ambiguous. CDR1 and CDR2 from the germline V gene are SEHNR and FQNEAQ (reference sequence). Trimming cost V 6 bases and J 5 bases, with 8 bases left between them. The length of the CDR3 is 12 residues. The CDR3 DNA reads TGTGCCAGCAGGTTCAAGGACAATGAGCAGTTCTTC. Translating it yields CASRFKDNEQFF.

This clonotype showed up many times. The DNA of the CDR3 is TGTGCCAGCAGTTTATGGGGCCCCAGGCCGGGAAACACCATATATTTT. Translated: CASSLWGPRPGNTIYF. The V and J genes are TRBV12-3 or TRBV12-4 and TRBJ1-3; TRBD1 might be the D (5 bases). This CDR3 contains 16 residues. Trimming took off 2 bases at V and 4 bases at J, with 15 bases between the two ends.

The sample holds many counts of this clonotype. The V and J genes are TRBV3-1 and TRBJ2-3; D is possibly TRBD2 (6 bases). V was cut by 6 bases and J by 11 bases, with 27 bases left in between. CDR1 LGHDT and CDR2 YNNKEL come from the germline V gene (reference sequence). The CDR3 contains 16 residues. This CDR3 is CASSRPSRDSIGVQYF. CDR3 sequence (DNA): TGTGCCAGCAGTCGACCTTCTCGGGACTCCATAGGGGTGCAGTATTTT.

This clonotype was seen a few times. The rearrangement joins TRBV14 to TRBJ1-2; D not resolved. CDR3 size: 14 residues. Trimming pared 4 bases from V and 5 bases from J, leaving 14 bases between. Looked up from germline, CDR1 is SGHDN and CDR2 is FVKESK. This CDR3 is CASSRLDAPYGYTF. In DNA, the CDR3 is TGTGCCAGCAGCCGTTTGGACGCGCCGTATGGCTACACCTTC.

The chain uses TRBV28 and TRBJ2-7, with 10 nucleotides matching TRBD1. V gave up 3 bases and J gave up 5 bases; unmatched junction bases: 7. From germline, CDR1 is MDHEN and CDR2 SYDVKM. The CDR3 is 15 residues long. The CDR3 region is CASSFGGQGFHEQYF. DNA of the CDR3: TGTGCCAGCAGTTTCGGGGGACAGGGGTTCCACGAGCAGTACTTC. Looking up the rest from reference TRBV28 and TRBJ2-7 gives the full variable domain: DVKVTQSSRYLVKRTGEKVFLECVQDMDHENMFWYRQDPGLGLRLIYFSYDVKMKEKGDIPEGYSVSREKKERFSLILESASTNQTSMYLCASSFGGQGFHEQYFGPGTRLTVT.

This clonotype was counted a few times. It may be a read error: a sequence one base away is much more abundant. The J gene is TRBJ2-7, the V gene TRBV7-9; D not certain. There are 12 residues in the CDR3. Trimming took 3 bases from V and 2 from J, leaving 5 bases between them. Germline CDR1 and CDR2: SEHNR and FQNEAQ (reference sequence). CDR3 loop: CASSFGAYEQYF. CDR3 nucleotide sequence: TGTGCCAGCAGCTTCGGAGCCTACGAGCAGTACTTC.

The chain is built from TRBV14 and TRBJ2-3, with TRBD2 matching over 8 bases. Trimming cost V 5 bases and J 0 bases; bases outside gene matches: 4. Germline V lookup: CDR1 SGHDN, CDR2 FVKESK. The CDR3 contains 15 residues. The CDR3 coding sequence is TGTGCCAGCAGCAGCGGGAGTTTCAGCACAGATACGCAGTATTTT. Protein sequence: CASSSGSFSTDTQYF.

The table lists this clonotype with a few counts. This chain uses TRBV5-1 with TRBJ2-7, with TRBD1 identical over 9 bases. CDR3 length: 14 amino acids. The trim removed 0 bases at V and 6 bases at J, leaving 4 bases unmatched. Germline CDR1 SGHRS, CDR2 YFSETQ. CDR3 in amino acids: CASSLASQGAEQYF. The DNA for the CDR3 is TGCGCCAGCAGCTTGGCTTCACAGGGGGCCGAGCAGTACTTC. The entire variable domain, with the rest obtained from reference TRBV5-1 and TRBJ2-7, is as follows: KAGVTQTPRYLIKTRGQQVTLSCSPISGHRSVSWYQQTPGQGLQFLFEYFSETQRNKGNFPGRFSGRQFSNSRSEMNVSTLELGDSALYLCASSLASQGAEQYFGPGTRLTVT.

This chain joins TRBV5-1 and TRBJ2-2; weak D call: TRBD1 (6 bases). V lost 0 bases to trimming and J lost 2 bases, with 8 bases between them. The CDR3 runs 15 residues. The germline CDR1 and CDR2 sequences are SGHRS and YFSETQ. This chain's CDR3 is CASSLGQVNTGELFF. As DNA, the CDR3 is TGCGCCAGCAGCTTGGGACAGGTCAACACCGGGGAGCTGTTTTTT.

The chain has TRBV27 and TRBJ1-6; TRBD1 matches 9 bases. The CDR3 contains 15 residues. The junction had 7 bases not matched to a gene; V was cut back by 4 bases and J by 9 bases. The germline V gene has CDR1 MNHEY and CDR2 SMNVEV (reference sequence). This chain's CDR3 is CASSSPGTGSSPLHF. Written as DNA, the CDR3 is TGTGCCAGCAGTTCCCCCGGGACAGGGTCTTCACCCCTCCACTTT.

The chain combines TRBV16 with TRBJ1-6; D unclear. Germline loops: CDR1 KGHSY, CDR2 FQNENV. V lost 0 bases and J 8 bases, leaving 5 bases between the germline ends. The CDR3 is 13 residues long. CDR3 residues: CASSQSGDSPLHF. As DNA, the CDR3 is TGTGCCAGCAGCCAATCCGGGGATTCACCCCTCCACTTT.

This clonotype was counted only a few times. This chain links TRBV30 with TRBJ2-7, with D uncertain. V dropped 5 bases and J dropped 3 bases, with 11 bases sitting between them. CDR1 is GTSNPN and CDR2 is SVGIG in the germline V gene (reference sequence). The CDR3 extends over 12 amino acids. This CDR3 is CAWQEQYYEQYF. The CDR3 coding sequence is TGTGCCTGGCAAGAACAGTACTACGAGCAGTACTTC.

This chain connects TRBV4-1 to TRBJ2-5; perhaps D is TRBD1 or TRBD2 (6 bases each). Germline CDR1 is MGHRA and CDR2 is YSYEKL. The CDR3 consists of 15 residues. The V end lost 0 bases, the J end lost 4 bases, and 12 bases lay between the germline ends. CDR3 residues: CASSQDGGGRETQYF. The CDR3, as DNA: TGCGCCAGCAGCCAAGATGGAGGGGGGCGAGAGACCCAGTACTTC.

This clonotype occurred many times. The genes are TRBV25-1 and TRBJ2-2; D uncertain. The CDR3 has 11 amino acids. Germline lookup yields CDR1 MGHDK and CDR2 SYGVNS. The V and J ends lost 7 bases and 3 bases respectively, with 3 bases between them. CDR3 coding DNA: TGTGCCAGCACCTACACCGGGGAGCTGTTTTTT. Translation: CASTYTGELFF.

This clonotype was counted ten times or more. The chain uses TRBV11-2 and TRBJ2-7; no reliable D call. Trimming stripped 3 bases from V and 4 bases from J, with 4 bases between. CDR1 is SGHAT and CDR2 is FQNNGV in the germline V gene. The CDR3 loop spans 11 amino acids. CDR3 protein: CASSFAYEQYF. CDR3 nucleotide sequence: TGTGCCAGCAGCTTTGCATACGAGCAGTACTTC.